This TCR beta chain is drawn from a study of blood T cell repertoires in COVID-19. This clone was observed a handful of times. The CDR3 runs to 15 residues. CDR1 is SGHNT, CDR2 YYREEE, per germline (reference sequence). V was clipped by 0 bases and J by 1 base, with 10 bases between them. Source study methods: Estimated nucleated cell counts came from reference gene primer amplification. Generated by immunoSEQ multiplex PCR, the TCRdb table keeps only in-frame clones and is missing some. That table furnishes V, J and clone size, whereas the DNA furnished D and trimming. The table shows over 250,000 clones, with 70% to 90% occurring only once.

The receptor was derived from a middle-aged man with active or convalescent COVID-19. The sequenced sample consisted of peripheral blood. The chain has TRBV5-4 and TRBJ1-1; maybe TRBD1 (5 bases). The CDR3 region has the DNA TGTGCCAGCAGCTTGGCCCCTCAGGGGAACACTGAAGCTTTCTTT. This translates into CASSLAPQGNTEAFF.